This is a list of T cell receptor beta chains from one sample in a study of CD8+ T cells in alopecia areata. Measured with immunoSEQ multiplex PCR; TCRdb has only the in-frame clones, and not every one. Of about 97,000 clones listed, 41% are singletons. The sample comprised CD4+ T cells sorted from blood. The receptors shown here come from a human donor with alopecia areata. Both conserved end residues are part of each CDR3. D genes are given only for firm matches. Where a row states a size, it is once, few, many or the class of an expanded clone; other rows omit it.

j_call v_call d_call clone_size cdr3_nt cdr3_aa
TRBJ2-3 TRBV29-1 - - TGCAGCGTTGACCTTGACTTTGTGGTGAGCACAGATACGCAGTATTTT CSVDLDFVVSTDTQYF
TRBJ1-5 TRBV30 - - TGTGCCTGGAGTGTGGATAGCAATCAGCCCCAGCATTTT CAWSVDSNQPQHF
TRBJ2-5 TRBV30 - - TGTGCCGTCTCTAGGGGGGGCCTAGGTGAGACCCAGTACTTC CAVSRGGLGETQYF
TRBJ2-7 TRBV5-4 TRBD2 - TGTGCCAGCCAAATAGCGGGACCGTACGAGCAGTACTTC CASQIAGPYEQYF
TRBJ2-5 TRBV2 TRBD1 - TGTGCCAGCAGTGTTGGGACAGGGGCCCAAGAGACCCAGTACTTC CASSVGTGAQETQYF
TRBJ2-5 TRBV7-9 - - TGTGCCAGCAGGCACAGCAAACTTCAAGAGACCCAGTACTTC CASRHSKLQETQYF
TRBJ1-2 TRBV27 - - TGTGCCAGCACCCTAGCGATAACGCGGAATTATGGCTACACCTTC CASTLAITRNYGYTF
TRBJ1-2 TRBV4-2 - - TGTGCCAGCAGCCAAGATGGGACAAGCGTAAACTATGGCTACACCTTC CASSQDGTSVNYGYTF
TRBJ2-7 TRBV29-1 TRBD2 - TGCAGCGTTCCGACTAGCGGGAGTTCCGTGCAGTACTTC CSVPTSGSSVQYF
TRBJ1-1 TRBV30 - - TGTGCCTGGAGTGGTCAGGAAGCTTTCTTT CAWSGQEAFF
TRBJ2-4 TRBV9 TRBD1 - TGTGCCAGCAGCCCGAATACAGGGGGCCTTGACATTCAGTACTTC CASSPNTGGLDIQYF
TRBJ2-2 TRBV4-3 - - TGCGCCAGCAGCCCACAGGGTAACGGGGAGCTGTTTTTT CASSPQGNGELFF
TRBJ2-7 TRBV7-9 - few TGTGCCAGCAGCTTGGTTTCCGGACTTTCCTACGAGCAGTACTTC CASSLVSGLSYEQYF
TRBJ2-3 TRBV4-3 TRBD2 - TGCGCCAGCAGCCGCACGACTGGCGGGGGTAGAGATACGCAGTATTTT CASSRTTGGGRDTQYF
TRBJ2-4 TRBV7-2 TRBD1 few TGTGCCAGCAGTTCGACAGGGGGCTTAGACATTCAGTACTTC CASSSTGGLDIQYF
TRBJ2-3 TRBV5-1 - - TGCGCCAGCAGCTCCGTCCGGGACTCAAGCACAGATACGCAGTATTTT CASSSVRDSSTDTQYF
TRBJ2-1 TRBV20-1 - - TGCAGTGCGCGGAAGTACAATGAGCAGTTCTTC CSARKYNEQFF
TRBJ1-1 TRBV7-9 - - TGTGCCAGCAGCAAGGGAGGTTTGCGGTCTGCTTTCTTT CASSKGGLRSAFF
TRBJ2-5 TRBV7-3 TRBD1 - TGTGCCAGCAGCTCAGGACAGGGGAGTGGGGAGACCCAGTACTTC CASSSGQGSGETQYF
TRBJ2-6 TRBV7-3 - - TGTGCCAGCAGCCACAGGGACTCTGGGGCCAACGTCCTGACTTTC CASSHRDSGANVLTF
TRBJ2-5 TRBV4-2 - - TGTGCCAGCAGCCTAACACAGGGGACCCAGTACTTC CASSLTQGTQYF
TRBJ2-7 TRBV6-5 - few TGTGCCAGTTTGGGGGCTTACTACGAGCAGTACTTC CASLGAYYEQYF
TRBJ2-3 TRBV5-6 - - TGTGCCAGCAGCTTGGATCGGGGAAATACGCAGTATTTT CASSLDRGNTQYF
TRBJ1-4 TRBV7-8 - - TGTGCCAGCAGCCCCAAATGGGCGAGGACTAATGAAAAACTGTTTTTT CASSPKWARTNEKLFF
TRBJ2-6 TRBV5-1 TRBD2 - TGCGCCAGCAGCCCCCTAGCGGGATCTGGGGCCAACGTCCTGACTTTC CASSPLAGSGANVLTF
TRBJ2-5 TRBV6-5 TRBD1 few TGTGCCAGCAGTTACCGGGACAGGGGGATGGAGACCCAGTACTTC CASSYRDRGMETQYF
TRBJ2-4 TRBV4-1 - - TGCGCCAGCAGCCAAGTGCTGGGCGGGTACATTCAGTACTTC CASSQVLGGYIQYF
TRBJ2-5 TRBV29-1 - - TGCAGCGCCCTTAAGGGAAGAGAGACCCAGTACTTC CSALKGRETQYF
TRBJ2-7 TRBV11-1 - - TGTGCCAGCAGCTTAGGGATAAGCTCCTACGAGCAGTACTTC CASSLGISSYEQYF
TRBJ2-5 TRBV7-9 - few TGTGCCAGCAGCTTAGAGGGGCGGGCGGTAGCCCAAGAGACCCAGTACTTC CASSLEGRAVAQETQYF
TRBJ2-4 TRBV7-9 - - TGTGCCAGCAGCTTAGCTGAGGGCGGAAACATTCAGTACTTC CASSLAEGGNIQYF
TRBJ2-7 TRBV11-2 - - TGTGCCAGCAGCACCGAATCTTACGAGCAGTACTTC CASSTESYEQYF
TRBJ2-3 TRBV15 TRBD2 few TGTGCCACCAGCAGAGGCCTGACTAGCGGGGGCCCCGATACGCAGTATTTT CATSRGLTSGGPDTQYF
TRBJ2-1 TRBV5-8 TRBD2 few TGTGCCAGCAGTCGATCTAGCGGAACCTACAATGAGCAGTTCTTC CASSRSSGTYNEQFF
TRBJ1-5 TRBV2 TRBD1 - TGTGCCAGCAGTCCCTGGGACAGGGTGAACAATCAGCCCCAGCATTTT CASSPWDRVNNQPQHF
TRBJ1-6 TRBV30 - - TGTGCCTGGAGTGTCCTCCGAGGGAGTAATTCACCCCTCCACTTT CAWSVLRGSNSPLHF
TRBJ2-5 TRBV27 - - TGTGCCAGCAGTTTAACCTTTCAAGAGACCCAGTACTTC CASSLTFQETQYF
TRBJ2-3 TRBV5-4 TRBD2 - TGTGCCAGCAGCGGGAGGGCTAGCGGATACACAGATACGCAGTATTTT CASSGRASGYTDTQYF
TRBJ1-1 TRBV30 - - TGTGCCTGGAGTGGGCACCCCACTGAAGCTTTCTTT CAWSGHPTEAFF
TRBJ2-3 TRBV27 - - TGTGCCAGCAGCGTTAACGGGATAAGCACAGATACGCAGTATTTT CASSVNGISTDTQYF
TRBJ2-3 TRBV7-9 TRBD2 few TGTGCCAGCAGCCGGACTAGCGGGGGGGTTGGTACGCAGTATTTT CASSRTSGGVGTQYF
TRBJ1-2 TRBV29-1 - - TGCAGCGTTGAAGAGATGGGGTACTATGGCTACACCTTC CSVEEMGYYGYTF